This TCR beta chain was captured in a study of cytomegalovirus exposure and HLA in healthy donors. The CDR3 is 14 residues long. Germline assignment: CDR1 SGHDT and CDR2 YYEEEE. V was clipped by 3 bases and J by 5 bases, with 14 bases between them. The PCR made use of 60 Vbeta and 13 Jbeta primers. Original handling: Roughly 11 million of the 80 million or so unique TCR beta chains counted in a later analysis were shared. Profiled with immunoSEQ multiplex PCR; TCRdb holds only in-frame clones, not every one. That table gives V, J and clone size, and the DNA gave D and trimming. The sample has some 150,000 clones, roughly 80% seen once.

This receptor was obtained from a woman in her 50s in good health and CMV-seronegative. The source material was PBMCs. The V call is TRBV5-6, the J call TRBJ1-2; D is ambiguous. The CDR3 DNA follows: TGTGCCAGCAGCTACAATCCACTAGGGTATGGCTACACCTTC. It yields the protein CASSYNPLGYGYTF.